One sample yielded the 23 T cell receptor beta chains listed below, sequenced in a study of molecular identifiers for immune sequencing clone quantification. Via MiXCR, TCRdb re-called the PCR reads, giving one row per CDR3 protein. The sample has more than 10,000 distinct CDR3 sequences; 20% to 25% are singletons. Sequenced: naive CD8+ T cells from blood, with Jurkat cell RNA spiked in. Subset given: FACS-sorted CD8+CD4-CCR7+CD45RA+ naive T cells. These receptors were collected from a human donor in good health. Some libraries in this study had Jurkat cell RNA spiked in.

Worth noting for this clonotype: This could be a read error, since a much larger clone is one nucleotide away. V and J are TRBV7-9 and TRBJ1-1; no reliable D call. There are 12 residues in the CDR3. The germline V gene has CDR1 SEHNR and CDR2 FQNEAQ (reference sequence). As DNA, the CDR3 is TGTGCCAGCGGGTCATACCACACTGAAGCTATCTTT. Encoded protein: CASGSYHTEAIF.

About this clonotype itself: The junction departs from the called germline gene at one end, perhaps through a read error. The rearrangement links TRBV2 to TRBJ2-3, with 9 nucleotides matching TRBD2. Per germline, CDR1 SNHLY and CDR2 FYNNEI. The CDR3 loop spans 15 amino acids. The CDR3 is CVSGGTTTRTDTQYF. The CDR3 nucleotides read TGTGTCAGCGGGGGGACTACCACTCGCACAGATACGCAGTATTTT.

Of note for this clonotype: A much more abundant neighbour one base away suggests this may be a read error. This chain links TRBV5-5 with TRBJ2-6; 7 bases are shared with TRBD1. With 2 bases clipped from V and 0 bases from J, the junction kept 14 bases outside the gene matches. This CDR3 spans 20 amino acids. From germline, CDR1 is SGHKS and CDR2 YYEKEE (reference sequence). DNA of the CDR3: TGTGCCAGCAGCTTAACCAGGGGGAGCCTTGGATGCTCTGGGGCCAACGTCCTGACTTTC. Translated: CASSLTRGSLGCSGANVLTF. Full variable domain (outside the CDR3, taken from reference TRBV5-5 and TRBJ2-6): DAGVTQSPTHLIKTRGQQVTLRCSPISGHKSVSWYQQVLGQGPQFIFQYYEKEERGRGNFPDRFSARQFPNYSSELNVNALLLGDSALYLCASSLTRGSLGCSGANVLTFGAGSRLTVL.

The chain combines TRBV4-3 with TRBJ2-3, with D unclear. V lost 11 bases and J 4 bases, leaving 22 bases between the germline ends. The CDR3 is 15 residues long. Per the germline V gene, CDR1 is LGHNA and CDR2 is YSLEER. The CDR3 here is CARRLQARRPDTQYF. The CDR3 coding sequence is TGCGCCCGCCGCCTCCAAGCCCGGCGGCCAGATACGCAGTATTTT.

This clonotype came up a few times. This chain joins TRBV27 and TRBJ2-7; D call uncertain. Deletions cut 5 bases from V and 3 bases from J, with 11 bases between. The CDR3 is 13 amino acids. Germline CDR1 is MNHEY and CDR2 is SMNVEV (reference sequence). The CDR3 loop is CASSPFDGYEQYF. As DNA, the CDR3 is TGTGCCAGCAGTCCCTTCGACGGCTACGAGCAGTACTTC.

This clonotype was observed a few times. The rearrangement uses TRBV7-9 and TRBJ2-3; no clear D gene. V gave up 5 bases and J gave up 4 bases, with 19 bases separating them. Germline V CDR1 and CDR2: SEHNR, FQNEAQ (reference sequence). This CDR3 has 16 amino acids. CDR3 coding DNA: TGTGCCAGCAGCCCCCCCGTGCCTGCCGCCCCAGATACGCAGTATTTT. Its translation: CASSPPVPAAPDTQYF.

This clonotype is medium-sized in the sample. This rearrangement joins TRBV3-1 to TRBJ2-3; the D call may be TRBD1 or TRBD2 (6 bases each). This CDR3 is 15 amino acids long. Trimming took off 0 bases at V and 2 bases at J, with 9 bases between the two ends. The germline V gene has CDR1 LGHDT and CDR2 YNNKEL (reference sequence). CDR3 amino acids: CASSQEWGATDTQYF. The CDR3 nucleotides are TGTGCCAGCAGCCAAGAGTGGGGGGCCACAGATACGCAGTATTTT.

About this clonotype: This may stem from a read error, because a much larger clone lies one nucleotide away. This CDR3 is missing its conserved last phenylalanine or tryptophan, likely due to a read error. Because the CDR3's place on the DNA is in doubt, the DNA is left out and the CDR3 is given as listed by TCRdb. The chain employs TRBV13 and TRBJ2-7; whether TRBD1, the table's D call, matches the DNA was not checked. Per germline, CDR1 PRHDT and CDR2 FYEKMQ (reference sequence). A total of 11 residues make up the CDR3, ends included. CDR3 loop: CASSYSGPPYL.

Sample share makes this clonotype medium-sized (0.01 to 0.1%). This rearrangement joins TRBV6-5 to TRBJ2-7; the D gene is possibly TRBD1 (6 bases). CDR1 and CDR2 (germline): MNHEY, SVGAGI. Trimming took 0 bases from V and 3 from J, leaving 9 bases between them. The CDR3 has 14 amino acids. The CDR3 protein is CASSYSGGFYEQYF. The CDR3 region has the DNA TGTGCCAGCAGTTACTCAGGGGGTTTCTACGAGCAGTACTTC.

Only a few counts were recorded for this clonotype. V usage is TRBV19 and J usage is TRBJ2-1; D might be TRBD1 (6 bases). CDR3 length equals 16 residues. Germline V CDR1 and CDR2: LNHDA, SQIVND (reference sequence). The V and J ends lost 1 base and 2 bases respectively, with 12 bases between them. The CDR3 nucleotides are TGTGCCAGTAGTATAGCTAGGAGGACAGCCTACAATGAGCAGTTCTTC. It specifies CASSIARRTAYNEQFF. Combining the CDR3 with reference TRBV19 and TRBJ2-1 gives the whole variable domain DGGITQSPKYLFRKEGQNVTLSCEQNLNHDAMYWYRQDPGQGLRLIYYSQIVNDFQKGDIAEGYSVSREKKESFPLTVTSAQKNPTAFYLCASSIARRTAYNEQFFGPGTRLTVL.

In its sample, this clonotype ranks as medium-sized. This rearrangement joins TRBV23-1 to TRBJ2-5, with TRBD2 matching over 15 bases. TRBV23-1 is an open reading frame whose function is uncertain. The CDR3 covers 18 residues. The junction had 8 bases not matched to a gene; V was cut back by 2 bases and J by 4 bases. In DNA form, the CDR3 reads TGCGCCAGCAGTCAAACGGGACTAGCGGGAGGTTCGTTAGAGACCCAGTACTTC. This sequence encodes CASSQTGLAGGSLETQYF.

This clonotype was detected many times. This sequence joins TRBV10-2 and TRBJ1-1; no clear D gene. The CDR3 runs 11 residues. The ends were cut back, 2 bases at V and 5 bases at J, with 3 bases in the middle. Germline CDR1 WSHSY, CDR2 SAAADI. CDR3 in amino acids: CASSEGTEAFF. The CDR3 nucleotides read TGCGCCAGCAGTGAGGGAACTGAAGCTTTCTTT.

To note about this clonotype: This clone may be a read error of a much larger clone one base away. The chain joins TRBV12-3 or TRBV12-4 to TRBJ2-3; possible D gene TRBD2, 6 bases. CDR3 length: 18 amino acids. V was clipped by 2 bases and J by 4 bases, with 22 bases between them. The CDR3 reads CASSLRTLAGFFPDTQYF. Here the CDR3 DNA reads TGTGCCAGCAGTTTACGCACCCTTGCGGGGTTTTTCCCAGATACGCAGTATTTT.

This clonotype appeared many times. The chain recombines TRBV28 with TRBJ2-1; D is perhaps TRBD1 or TRBD2 (5 bases each). Germline CDR1 is MDHEN and CDR2 is SYDVKM. This CDR3 has 11 residues. The V end was cut by 10 bases, the J end by 10 bases, with 14 bases between. CDR3 coding DNA: TGTGCCACCCGAACGGGGCTCGAGCAGTTCTTC. Translating it yields CATRTGLEQFF.

The chain has TRBV4-1 and TRBJ1-2, with D possibly matching TRBD1 (6 bases). Germline values: CDR1 MGHRA, CDR2 YSYEKL. V was trimmed by 4 bases and J by 4 bases, leaving 22 bases between them. CDR3 length: 17 residues. In DNA, the CDR3 is TGCGCCAGCAGCCGCAGGACAGACTCGCCGAAACCCTATGGCTACACCTTC. This encodes CASSRRTDSPKPYGYTF.

As concerns this clonotype: Relative to the germline gene, one junction end is altered; a read error may explain this. The chain carries TRBV5-6 and TRBJ2-2; possibly TRBD2 for D (5 bases). CDR1 is SGHDT, CDR2 YYEEEE, per germline. This CDR3 is built from 13 residues. CDR3: CASSPPYTGELVF. The CDR3 coding sequence is TGTGCCAGCAGCCCCCCGTACACCGGGGAGCTGGTTTTT. The variable domain in full, completed from reference TRBV5-6 and TRBJ2-2, reads DAGVTQSPTHLIKTRGQQVTLRCSPKSGHDTVSWYQQALGQGPQFIFQYYEEEERQRGNFPDRFSGHQFPNYSSELNVNALLLGDSALYLCASSPPYTGELVFGEGSRLTVL.

V and J are TRBV5-1 and TRBJ2-1; TRBD2 is a possible D gene (5 bases). Per germline, CDR1 SGHRS and CDR2 YFSETQ. V was shortened by 1 base and J by 7 bases, with 6 bases between the two germline ends. The CDR3 totals 12 residues. The CDR3 DNA sequence: TGCGCCAGCAGCTTGAGGACTAATGAGCAGTTCTTC. Translation: CASSLRTNEQFF.

This clonotype is categorized as medium-sized (0.01 to 0.1%). The chain employs TRBV9 and TRBJ2-5; TRBD1 or TRBD2 may be the D gene (5 bases each). The V and J ends lost 4 bases and 2 bases respectively, with 12 bases between them. The CDR3 is 14 residues long. Germline V lookup: CDR1 SGDLS, CDR2 YYNGEE. This CDR3 reads CASSPGTRQETQYF. CDR3 in DNA: TGTGCCAGCAGCCCAGGGACGCGACAAGAGACCCAGTACTTC.

This chain connects TRBV7-9 to TRBJ1-1, with TRBD1 as a possible D gene (5 bases). The CDR3 loop spans 16 amino acids. Germline CDR1 is SEHNR and CDR2 is FQNEAQ (reference sequence). With 5 bases removed from V and 0 bases from J, the gap between germline ends came to 16 bases. CDR3 region: CASSRGRGWLNTEAFF. CDR3 in DNA: TGTGCCAGCAGCCGGGGACGGGGGTGGTTGAACACTGAAGCTTTCTTT.

As for this clonotype: A read error is possible here, since a much larger clone lies one base away. The chain is built from TRBV9 and TRBJ2-1; D not certain. This CDR3 has 13 amino acids. Per the germline V gene, CDR1 is SGDLS and CDR2 is YYNGEE. DNA for the CDR3: TGTGCCAGCAGCGTAGATGCTGTCAATAAGCAGTTCTTC. The encoded protein is CASSVDAVNKQFF.

This clonotype is categorized as medium-sized (0.01 to 0.1%). The rearrangement joins TRBV20-1 to TRBJ2-2, with 10 bases matching TRBD1. This CDR3 spans 14 amino acids. J gave up 6 bases and V 3 bases, and 4 bases lay outside the gene matches. The germline V gene encodes CDR1 DFQATT and CDR2 SNEGSKA (reference sequence). The CDR3 loop is CSARTGGASGELFF. The CDR3 nucleotides read TGCAGTGCTAGGACAGGGGGCGCGTCCGGGGAGCTGTTTTTT.

This clonotype was recorded at least ten times. This rearrangement joins TRBV4-1 to TRBJ2-3, with D possibly TRBD1 on 5 matching bases. This CDR3 has 14 amino acids. Trimming removed 2 bases at V and 3 bases at J, with 9 bases between. Per the germline V gene, CDR1 is MGHRA and CDR2 is YSYEKL. CDR3 DNA sequence: TGCGCCAGCAGCCAATTTTCAGGGACAGATACGCAGTATTTT. Translated: CASSQFSGTDTQYF.

By sample share, this clonotype is medium-sized (0.01 to 0.1%). This sequence joins TRBV7-3 and TRBJ2-2, with D perhaps matching TRBD2 (6 bases). Germline CDR1 and CDR2: SGHTA and FQGTGA. This CDR3 region has 12 residues. V dropped 7 bases and J dropped 5 bases, with 8 bases sitting between them. The CDR3 DNA is TGTGCCAGCACCGGGGGAACCGGGGAGCTGTTTTTT. Translating it yields CASTGGTGELFF.